A selection of T cell receptor beta chains follows, all from one sample in a study of shared clonotypes between healthy human individuals. Repertoires were generated with immunoSEQ multiplex PCR, while TCRdb's copy carries only in-frame clones and drops some. The sample lists around 1.1 million clones, 75% to 85% seen once, with 0.6% to 0.75% in the top ten. The sequencing input was memory CD4+ T cells from PBMCs. These receptors all come from a man aged 18-30 years in good health. Some clones in this sample may be carry-over from other donors' samples. Each CDR3 is given with its conserved first and last residue. The D gene is left open where the match is weak. Where a row states a size, it is once, few, many or the class of an expanded clone; other rows omit it.

TRBV2	TRBJ2-3	.	.	CASSEALSTDTQYF	TGTGCCAGCAGTGAAGCGCTAAGCACAGATACGCAGTATTTT
TRBV7-3	TRBJ2-1	TRBD2	once	CASSSAGTRGHEQFF	TGTGCCAGCAGCTCCGCCGGGACTAGAGGTCATGAGCAGTTCTTC
TRBV6-5	TRBJ2-7	.	once	CASRYPGAKGGEQYF	TGTGCCAGCAGGTACCCGGGAGCCAAAGGGGGCGAGCAGTACTTC
TRBV28	TRBJ1-4	TRBD1	.	CASSSQGTGTGYEKLFF	TGTGCCAGCAGTTCCCAGGGGACCGGGACAGGGTACGAAAAACTGTTTTTT
TRBV19	TRBJ1-3	TRBD1	few	CASSRSGTGSGNTIYF	TGTGCCAGTAGTAGATCCGGGACAGGGTCTGGAAACACCATATATTTT
TRBV5-5	TRBJ2-1	.	.	CASSLDGTYNEQFF	TGTGCCAGCAGCTTGGATGGGACCTACAATGAGCAGTTCTTC
TRBV4-1	TRBJ2-5	.	.	CASSQDNRETQYF	TGCGCCAGCAGCCAAGATAACCGGGAGACCCAGTACTTC
TRBV29-1	TRBJ1-5	.	.	CSVGEGDQPQHF	TGCAGCGTTGGTGAGGGAGATCAGCCCCAGCATTTT
TRBV23-1	TRBJ1-2	.	.	CASSLTGGHTNYGYTF	TGCGCCAGCAGTCTGACGGGGGGCCACACTAACTATGGCTACACCTTC
TRBV2	TRBJ1-1	.	.	CASTLQLRGTEAFF	TGTGCCAGCACCTTACAGCTCCGGGGCACTGAAGCTTTCTTT
TRBV5-1	TRBJ1-1	.	.	CASSPVGIQTGNTEAFF	TGCGCCAGCAGCCCCGTGGGGATCCAGACGGGGAACACTGAAGCTTTCTTT
TRBV7-8	TRBJ2-7	.	.	CASSRTRSSYEQYF	TGTGCCAGCAGCCGGACACGAAGCTCCTACGAGCAGTACTTC
TRBV10-2	TRBJ2-5	.	.	CASRAGGAVETQYF	TGCGCCAGCAGGGCAGGGGGGGCGGTGGAGACCCAGTACTTC
TRBV11-2	TRBJ2-7	.	.	CASSSRTSKREQYF	TGTGCCAGCAGCTCGAGGACGTCTAAAAGGGAGCAGTACTTC
TRBV30	TRBJ2-7	.	.	CAWSPTGNEQYF	TGTGCCTGGAGTCCAACCGGGAACGAGCAGTACTTC
TRBV28	TRBJ1-1	.	.	CASSSTQGHEAFF	TGTGCCAGCAGTTCAACTCAGGGACATGAAGCTTTCTTT
TRBV4-3	TRBJ1-5	TRBD1	once	CASSPDRGQPQHF	TGCGCCAGCAGCCCCGACAGGGGTCAGCCCCAGCATTTT
TRBV28	TRBJ1-5	.	few	CASSRADWSNQPQHF	TGTGCCAGCAGCCGAGCCGACTGGAGCAATCAGCCCCAGCATTTT
TRBV29-1	TRBJ2-3	TRBD1	.	CSAEGAVDTQYF	TGCAGCGCCGAGGGGGCCGTGGATACGCAGTATTTT
TRBV11-3	TRBJ2-1	.	.	CASSLTRYNEQFF	TGTGCCAGCAGCTTAACCCGCTACAATGAGCAGTTCTTC
TRBV19	TRBJ2-5	.	once	CASRPGLNRATQYF	TGTGCCAGTAGACCGGGACTTAATAGGGCGACCCAGTACTTC
TRBV2	TRBJ2-3	TRBD2	.	CAKGAGGIDTQYF	TGTGCCAAGGGGGCGGGAGGGATAGATACGCAGTATTTT
TRBV4-2	TRBJ2-1	TRBD2	.	CASSPIDTSGKVDEQFF	TGTGCCAGCAGCCCCATCGATACTAGCGGGAAGGTCGATGAGCAGTTCTTC
TRBV19	TRBJ1-2	TRBD1	.	CASNLDRVHGYTF	TGTGCCAGTAACCTCGACAGGGTACATGGCTACACCTTC
TRBV27	TRBJ2-7	.	.	CASSFGPGSYEQYF	TGTGCCAGCAGTTTCGGCCCAGGGTCCTACGAGCAGTACTTC
TRBV7-2	TRBJ2-7	.	.	CASSFGYSTYEQYF	TGTGCCAGCAGCTTCGGGTACAGTACCTACGAGCAGTACTTC
TRBV9	TRBJ2-3	.	.	CASSVGSGNGHAADTQYF	TGTGCCAGCAGCGTAGGATCAGGGAATGGCCACGCCGCAGATACGCAGTATTTT
TRBV4-2	TRBJ1-1	TRBD1	.	CASSQDPGQMNTEAFF	TGTGCCAGCAGCCAAGACCCGGGACAGATGAACACTGAAGCTTTCTTT
TRBV18	TRBJ2-7	.	few	CASSPGRDYEQYF	TGTGCCAGCTCACCGGGACGGGACTACGAGCAGTACTTC
TRBV18	TRBJ2-5	TRBD1	.	CASSPPSDRGETQYF	TGTGCCAGCTCACCACCGAGCGACAGGGGGGAGACCCAGTACTTC
TRBV19	TRBJ2-7	.	once	CASSIVWGNYEQYF	TGTGCCAGTAGTATAGTTTGGGGGAACTACGAGCAGTACTTC
TRBV19	TRBJ1-2	.	few	CASTRTAIYGYTF	TGTGCCAGTACCAGGACTGCTATCTATGGCTACACCTTC
TRBV5-1	TRBJ2-1	TRBD1	.	CASSLTGTVGDEQFF	TGCGCCAGCAGCCTGACCGGGACAGTAGGCGATGAGCAGTTCTTC
TRBV4-3	TRBJ2-1	TRBD1	.	CASSRDRGFNEQFF	TGCGCCAGCAGCCGGGACAGGGGATTCAATGAGCAGTTCTTC
TRBV5-1	TRBJ2-3	TRBD2	.	CASSLRTSGVDLGQYF	TGCGCCAGCAGCCTCCGGACTAGCGGGGTGGATTTGGGGCAGTATTTT
TRBV7-6	TRBJ2-7	TRBD1	.	CASSLARGQGTYEQYF	TGTGCCAGCAGCTTAGCGCGGGGACAGGGGACCTACGAGCAGTACTTC
TRBV10-3	TRBJ1-2	.	.	CAISNLGGGYTF	TGTGCCATCAGTAACCTCGGGGGGGGCTACACCTTC
TRBV9	TRBJ2-7	.	.	CASSVEDGSQYEQYF	TGTGCCAGCAGCGTAGAGGACGGGTCCCAGTACGAGCAGTACTTC
TRBV18	TRBJ2-2	TRBD2	.	CASSRSFETSIAGELFF	TGTGCCAGCTCACGCTCCTTTGAGACTAGCATCGCCGGGGAGCTGTTTTTT
TRBV7-3	TRBJ2-1	.	.	CASSLLGGAYNEQFF	TGTGCCAGCAGCTTATTGGGCGGGGCATACAATGAGCAGTTCTTC
TRBV14	TRBJ2-5	.	.	CASSQRPGSETQYF	TGTGCCAGCAGCCAAAGGCCGGGTTCCGAGACCCAGTACTTC
TRBV14	TRBJ2-7	.	.	CASSHLGANERGEQYF	TGTGCCAGCAGCCACCTAGGGGCAAACGAACGGGGCGAGCAGTACTTC
TRBV4-2	TRBJ1-1	TRBD1	.	CASSQDRLNTEAFF	TGTGCCAGCAGCCAGGACAGGTTGAACACTGAAGCTTTCTTT
TRBV2	TRBJ1-1	.	.	CASSVGRKNTEAFF	TGTGCCAGCAGTGTGGGACGGAAGAACACTGAAGCTTTCTTT
TRBV19	TRBJ1-2	.	.	CASSMGTTSGYTF	TGTGCCAGTAGTATGGGGACGACCTCTGGCTACACCTTC
TRBV9	TRBJ1-2	.	.	CASSRDNNYGYTF	TGTGCCAGCAGCCGGGACAATAACTATGGCTACACCTTC
TRBV27	TRBJ2-7	.	.	CASSTKGGTYEQYF	TGTGCCAGCAGTACAAAGGGGGGCACCTACGAGCAGTACTTC
TRBV29-1	TRBJ2-3	TRBD1	once	CSVPGTGVADTQYF	TGCAGCGTCCCCGGGACAGGGGTCGCAGATACGCAGTATTTT
TRBV7-9	TRBJ2-3	.	.	CASSFLGRGADTQYF	TGTGCCAGCAGCTTTCTTGGCAGGGGGGCAGATACGCAGTATTTT
TRBV28	TRBJ1-1	.	.	CASSFPGALNTEAFF	TGTGCCAGCAGTTTCCCGGGGGCTCTGAACACTGAAGCTTTCTTT
TRBV28	TRBJ2-7	.	.	CASSLAGGFSYEQYF	TGTGCCAGCAGTTTGGCTGGGGGGTTCTCCTACGAGCAGTACTTC
TRBV5-1	TRBJ2-3	TRBD1	.	CASSLRQGVTVTDTQYF	TGCGCCAGCAGCTTGAGGCAGGGGGTCACAGTCACAGATACGCAGTATTTT
TRBV27	TRBJ2-1	TRBD2	.	CASSSREGIVHEQFF	TGTGCCAGCAGTTCCCGGGAGGGCATTGTCCATGAGCAGTTCTTC